A single T cell receptor (beta chain) is shown here with its context. Its antigen remains unknown. The germline CDR1 and CDR2 sequences are MGHRA and YSYEKL. J lost 0 bases, V lost 3 bases, and 4 bases had no gene match. The CDR3 runs to 16 residues. Using immunoSEQ multiplex PCR, the repertoire was profiled, and TCRdb retains in-frame clones only, with some absent. The table records over 700,000 clones, approximately 72% of them present only once. This entry belongs to a study of shared clonotypes between healthy human individuals. Overall study context: Three plates each covered CD4 naive and memory; CD8 naive two, CD8 memory one.

Regarding the study as a whole: Generation probability values for non-shared clonotypes were lower than those for clonotypes shared by all four donors.

J is TRBJ2-2 and V is TRBV4-1; 7 bases are shared with TRBD1. The receptor comes from a woman aged 25 to 39 in good health. Sequencing used memory CD4+ T cells sorted from blood. Subset described: CD45RA-negative fraction. CDR3: CASSHAGTANTGELFF. Here the CDR3 DNA reads TGCGCCAGCAGCCACGCCGGGACAGCGAACACCGGGGAGCTGTTTTTT.